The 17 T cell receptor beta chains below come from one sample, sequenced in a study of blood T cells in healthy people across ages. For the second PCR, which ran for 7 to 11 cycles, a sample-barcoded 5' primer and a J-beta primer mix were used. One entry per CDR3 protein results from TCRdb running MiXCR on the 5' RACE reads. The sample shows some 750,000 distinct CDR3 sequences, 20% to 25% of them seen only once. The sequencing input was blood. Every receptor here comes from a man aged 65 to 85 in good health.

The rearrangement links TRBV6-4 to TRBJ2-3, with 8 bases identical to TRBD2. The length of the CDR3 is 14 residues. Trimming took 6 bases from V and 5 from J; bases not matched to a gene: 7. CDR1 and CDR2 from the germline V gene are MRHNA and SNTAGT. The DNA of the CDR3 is TGTGCCAGCAGCCCCGGGACTAGAGGAGATACGCAGTATTTT. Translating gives CASSPGTRGDTQYF.

The CDR3, as DNA: TGCAGCGCCGGTCGGGCGGTCTGGGACGAGCAGTACTTC. Protein product: CSAGRAVWDEQYF. This chain uses TRBV29-1 with TRBJ2-7, with D uncertain. Trimming stripped 7 bases from V and 5 bases from J, with 18 bases between. This CDR3 has 13 residues. The germline gives CDR1 SQVTM, CDR2 ANQGSEA.

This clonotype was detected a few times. The CDR3 spells CASGTSGGGEQFF. The CDR3 DNA sequence: TGTGCCAGCGGGACTAGCGGGGGAGGAGAGCAGTTCTTC. The chain recombines TRBV4-2 with TRBJ2-1; 14 bases are shared with TRBD2. The germline V gene encodes CDR1 LGHNA and CDR2 YNFKEQ. The CDR3 totals 13 residues. J gave up 10 bases and V 8 bases, and 4 bases lay outside the gene matches.

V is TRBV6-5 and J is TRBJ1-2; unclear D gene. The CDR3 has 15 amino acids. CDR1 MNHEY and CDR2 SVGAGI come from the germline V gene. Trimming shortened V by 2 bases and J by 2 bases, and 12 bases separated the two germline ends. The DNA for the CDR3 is TGTGCCAGCAGTTACCTATCAGAAGGCAACTATGGCTACACCTTC. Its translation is CASSYLSEGNYGYTF.

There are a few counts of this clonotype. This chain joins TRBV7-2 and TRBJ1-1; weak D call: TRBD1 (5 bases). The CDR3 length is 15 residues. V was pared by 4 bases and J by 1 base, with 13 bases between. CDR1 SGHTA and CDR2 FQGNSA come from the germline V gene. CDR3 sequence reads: CASSYMGLRNTEAFF. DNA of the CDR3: TGTGCCAGCAGCTACATGGGACTGAGGAACACTGAAGCTTTCTTT. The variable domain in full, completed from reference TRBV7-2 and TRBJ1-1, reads GAGVSQSPSNKVTEKGKDVELRCDPISGHTALYWYRQSLGQGLEFLIYFQGNSAPDKSGLPSDRFSAERTGGSVSTLTIQRTQQEDSAVYLCASSYMGLRNTEAFFGQGTRLTVV.

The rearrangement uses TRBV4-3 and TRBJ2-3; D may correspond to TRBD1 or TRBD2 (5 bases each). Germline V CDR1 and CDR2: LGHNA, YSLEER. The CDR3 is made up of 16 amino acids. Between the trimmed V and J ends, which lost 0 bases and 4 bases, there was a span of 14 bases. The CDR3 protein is CASSQEGRTGADTQYF. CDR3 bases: TGCGCCAGCAGCCAAGAAGGGAGAACAGGCGCAGATACGCAGTATTTT.

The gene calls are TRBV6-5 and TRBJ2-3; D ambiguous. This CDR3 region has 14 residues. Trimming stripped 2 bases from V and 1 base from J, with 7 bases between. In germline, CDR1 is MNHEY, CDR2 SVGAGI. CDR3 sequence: CASSYDIRTDTQYF. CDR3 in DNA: TGTGCCAGCAGTTACGACATACGCACAGATACGCAGTATTTT.

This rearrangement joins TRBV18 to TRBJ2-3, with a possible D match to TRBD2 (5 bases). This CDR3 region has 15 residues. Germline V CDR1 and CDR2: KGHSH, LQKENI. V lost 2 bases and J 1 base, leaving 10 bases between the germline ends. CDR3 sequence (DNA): TGTGCCAGCTCACCAAAGCTAGCAGGCACAGATACGCAGTATTTT. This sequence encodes CASSPKLAGTDTQYF.

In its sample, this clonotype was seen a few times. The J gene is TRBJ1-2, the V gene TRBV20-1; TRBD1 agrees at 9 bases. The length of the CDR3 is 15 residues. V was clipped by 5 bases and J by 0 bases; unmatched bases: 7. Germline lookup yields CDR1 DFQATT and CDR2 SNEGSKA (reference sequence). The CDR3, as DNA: TGCAGTGCTTATGCTACAGGGGGCGCTAACTATGGCTACACCTTC. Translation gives CSAYATGGANYGYTF.

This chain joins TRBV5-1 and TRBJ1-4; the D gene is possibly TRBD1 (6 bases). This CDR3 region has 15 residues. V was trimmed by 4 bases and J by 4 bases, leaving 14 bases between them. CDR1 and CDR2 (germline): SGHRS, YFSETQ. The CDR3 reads CASSPGWDNNEKLFF. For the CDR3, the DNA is TGCGCCAGCAGCCCGGGATGGGACAATAATGAAAAACTGTTTTTT.

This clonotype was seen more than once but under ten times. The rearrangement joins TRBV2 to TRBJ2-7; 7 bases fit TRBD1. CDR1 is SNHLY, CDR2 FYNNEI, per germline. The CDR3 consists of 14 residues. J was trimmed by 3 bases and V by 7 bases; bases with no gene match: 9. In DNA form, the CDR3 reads TGTGCCAGCACCCTCGGACAGGTGATCTACGAGCAGTACTTC. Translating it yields CASTLGQVIYEQYF.

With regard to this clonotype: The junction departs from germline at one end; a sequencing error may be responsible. The CDR3 reads CSASQGADEQLF. CDR3 coding DNA: TGCAGTGCTTCACAGGGGGCGGATGAGCAGCTCTTC. The V and J genes are TRBV20-1 and TRBJ2-1, with 9 bases lining up with TRBD1. The CDR3 is made up of 12 amino acids. Germline V gives CDR1 DFQATT, CDR2 SNEGSKA (reference sequence).

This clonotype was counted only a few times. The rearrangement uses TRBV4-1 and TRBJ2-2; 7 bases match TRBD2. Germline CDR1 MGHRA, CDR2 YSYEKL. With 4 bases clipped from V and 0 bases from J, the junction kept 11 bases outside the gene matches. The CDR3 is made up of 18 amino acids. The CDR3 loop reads CASSPVGSGHANTGELFF. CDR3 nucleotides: TGCGCCAGCAGCCCCGTTGGTAGCGGGCACGCGAACACCGGGGAGCTGTTTTTT.

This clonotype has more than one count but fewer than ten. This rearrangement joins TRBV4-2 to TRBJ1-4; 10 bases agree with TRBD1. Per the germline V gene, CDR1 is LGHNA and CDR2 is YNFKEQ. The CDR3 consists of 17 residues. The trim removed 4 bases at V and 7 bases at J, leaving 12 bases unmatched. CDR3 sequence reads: CASSPYQGTGEGEKLFF. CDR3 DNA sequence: TGTGCCAGCAGCCCGTACCAAGGGACAGGGGAGGGTGAAAAACTGTTTTTT.

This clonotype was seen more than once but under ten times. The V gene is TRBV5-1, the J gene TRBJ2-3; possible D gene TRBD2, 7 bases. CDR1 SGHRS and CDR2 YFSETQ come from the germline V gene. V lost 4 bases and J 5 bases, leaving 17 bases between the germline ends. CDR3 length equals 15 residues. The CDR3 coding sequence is TGCGCCAGCAGCACCCGAGGGGGGGCGGAAGATACGCAGTATTTT. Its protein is CASSTRGGAEDTQYF.

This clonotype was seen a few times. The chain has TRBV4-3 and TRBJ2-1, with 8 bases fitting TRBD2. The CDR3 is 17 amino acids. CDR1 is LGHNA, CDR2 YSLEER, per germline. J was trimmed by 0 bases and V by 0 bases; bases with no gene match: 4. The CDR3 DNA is TGCGCCAGCAGCCAAGAAGTCCTAGCGGGCTCCTACAATGAGCAGTTCTTC. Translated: CASSQEVLAGSYNEQFF.

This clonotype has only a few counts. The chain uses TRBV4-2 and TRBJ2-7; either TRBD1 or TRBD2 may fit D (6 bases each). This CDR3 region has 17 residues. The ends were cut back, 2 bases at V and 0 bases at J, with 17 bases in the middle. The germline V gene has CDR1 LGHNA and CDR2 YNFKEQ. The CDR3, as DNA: TGTGCCAGCAGCCAACTGGGTAGGGGGGAAAGCTCCTACGAGCAGTACTTC. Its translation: CASSQLGRGESSYEQYF.